Listed here is a single T cell receptor beta chain. What it recognizes is unknown. The data belong to a study of T-cell reconstitution after alpha-beta-depleted transplantation in children. Germline V CDR1 and CDR2: GTSNPN, SVGIG (reference sequence). The V and J ends lost 3 bases and 5 bases respectively, with 11 bases between them. This CDR3 has 13 amino acids. The study's findings and limits: Recipient T cells and thymic progenitors that survived gave rise to the high TCRbeta diversity observed at day 60 in some patients. A year had passed since transplant, and T-cell counts and diversity by then came mostly from newly produced T cells. By about two months after transplant, alpha-beta T cells reportedly arose from several hundred graft clones that had expanded.

For TCRbeta, the library was prepared with unique molecular identifiers. TCRdb used MiXCR to reprocess the PCR reads, holding one entry per CDR3 protein. Found here are 90,000 to 100,000 distinct CDR3 sequences, less than 25% of them singletons; the top ten hold 20% to 25%. This receptor was taken from a boy aged 2 to 10 with acute lymphoblastic leukemia, due to receive a stem cell transplant. Sequences were derived from PBMCs, sampled before TCRalphabeta/CD19-depleted stem cell transplant. The V call is TRBV30, the J call TRBJ2-1, with a weak D call TRBD1 (6 bases). The CDR3 reads CAWRKTGDNEQFF. CDR3 DNA sequence: TGTGCCTGGAGGAAGACAGGAGACAATGAGCAGTTCTTC.